The clone carrying this T cell receptor (beta chain) counts as medium-sized. The data originate from a study of circulating CD8 cells and anti-PD-1 response in melanoma. The QIAseq Immune Repertoire TCR panel built the libraries from about 14 ng of total RNA. TCRdb re-derived calls from the reads in MiXCR, one entry per CDR3 protein. The table records 2,000 or so distinct CDR3 sequences, roughly 6.7% of them present only once. From live CD3+CD8+TCRalphabeta+ cells, four PD-1 and/or TIGIT subsets were sorted. The V and J ends lost 3 bases and 0 bases, in that order; junction bases with no gene match: 3. Germline V gives CDR1 MDHEN, CDR2 SYDVKM. The CDR3 spans 16 residues.

The material sequenced was CD8+ T cells from PBMCs, taken at baseline or after one month of anti-PD-1 therapy (not recorded which). The source is a human donor with melanoma. The chain links TRBV28 to TRBJ1-5, with TRBD1 matching 9 bases. The CDR3 sequence: CASSLTDRGSNQPQHF. The CDR3 DNA reads TGTGCCAGCAGTTTGACGGACAGGGGTAGCAATCAGCCCCAGCATTTT. Looking up the rest from reference TRBV28 and TRBJ1-5 gives the full variable domain: DVKVTQSSRYLVKRTGEKVFLECVQDMDHENMFWYRQDPGLGLRLIYFSYDVKMKEKGDIPEGYSVSREKKERFSLILESASTNQTSMYLCASSLTDRGSNQPQHFGDGTRLSIL.